These 21 T cell receptor beta chains share one sample of origin, sequenced in a study of blood T cell repertoires in COVID-19. Data came from immunoSEQ multiplex PCR; TCRdb stores just in-frame clones and leaves some out. The table records 95,000 to 100,000 clones, 85% to 95% of them present only once. Sequenced material: peripheral blood. The origin of the receptors is a man aged 50 or older with active COVID-19.

The chain joins TRBV28 to TRBJ2-1; D unresolved. Germline V gene lookup returns CDR1 MDHEN and CDR2 SYDVKM. The CDR3 is made up of 15 amino acids. The germline V and J ends were trimmed by 4 bases and 11 bases, with 21 bases remaining between them. The CDR3 here is CASSSNLRPGRKQFF. The CDR3 region has the DNA TGTGCCAGCAGTTCCAACTTAAGACCCGGCAGGAAGCAGTTCTTC.

The rearrangement links TRBV5-1 to TRBJ2-1; a possible D gene is TRBD2 (6 bases). Per germline, CDR1 SGHRS and CDR2 YFSETQ. The CDR3 length is 17 residues. The V and J ends lost 5 bases and 4 bases respectively, with 22 bases between them. The CDR3 nucleotides read TGCGCCAGCAGACCCAGGAGGGGAGCGGGCGGTTACAATGAGCAGTTCTTC. Protein: CASRPRRGAGGYNEQFF.

The rearrangement joins TRBV11-2 to TRBJ2-7; D is perhaps TRBD2 (5 bases). V was shortened by 1 base and J by 0 bases, with 10 bases between the two germline ends. This CDR3 spans 15 amino acids. Germline V lookup: CDR1 SGHAT, CDR2 FQNNGV. CDR3 amino acids: CASSLVSGSSYEQYF. Written as DNA, the CDR3 is TGTGCCAGCAGCTTAGTAAGCGGTAGCTCCTACGAGCAGTACTTC. The full variable domain, in which reference TRBV11-2 and TRBJ2-7 provide the parts outside the CDR3, is EAGVAQSPRYKIIEKRQSVAFWCNPISGHATLYWYQQILGQGPKLLIQFQNNGVVDDSQLPKDRFSAERLKGVDSTLKIQPAKLEDSAVYLCASSLVSGSSYEQYFGPGTRLTVT.

The V gene is TRBV29-1, the J gene TRBJ2-1; a weak D match, TRBD1 (6 bases). CDR3 length: 13 amino acids. Trimming pared 4 bases from V and 4 bases from J, leaving 11 bases between. CDR1 is SQVTM, CDR2 ANQGSEA, per germline. CDR3 protein: CSVGSGEYNEQFF. DNA of the CDR3: TGCAGCGTTGGTTCAGGGGAGTACAATGAGCAGTTCTTC.

The rearrangement links TRBV30 to TRBJ1-4, with D possibly matching TRBD1 (6 bases). Trimming removed 4 bases from V and 8 bases from J, with 20 bases in between. This CDR3 comprises 15 residues. CDR1 is GTSNPN, CDR2 SVGIG, per germline (reference sequence). Here the CDR3 reads CAWTFNSGVGEKLFF. CDR3 coding DNA: TGTGCCTGGACCTTTAACTCAGGGGTTGGCGAAAAACTGTTTTTT.

The chain links TRBV18 to TRBJ2-2; D call uncertain. CDR1 is KGHSH, CDR2 LQKENI, per germline. The CDR3 loop spans 15 amino acids. Trimming pared 0 bases from V and 0 bases from J, leaving 5 bases between. CDR3 sequence: CASSPPPANTGELFF. CDR3 sequence (DNA): TGTGCCAGCTCACCACCCCCAGCGAACACCGGGGAGCTGTTTTTT. Full variable domain (outside the CDR3, taken from reference TRBV18 and TRBJ2-2): NAGVMQNPRHLVRRRGQEARLRCSPMKGHSHVYWYRQLPEEGLKFMVYLQKENIIDESGMPKERFSAEFPKEGPSILRIQQVVRGDSAAYFCASSPPPANTGELFFGEGSRLTVL.

The chain joins TRBV5-1 to TRBJ2-7; TRBD2 agrees at 11 bases. Losses at the gene ends were 2 bases for V and 2 bases for J; bases not matched to a gene: 6. Germline V gives CDR1 SGHRS, CDR2 YFSETQ. This CDR3 spans 16 amino acids. The DNA for the CDR3 is TGCGCCAGCAGCTTCGGACTAGCGGGTAATCCCTACGAGCAGTACTTC. This encodes CASSFGLAGNPYEQYF.

The chain carries TRBV5-1 and TRBJ2-5; 9 nucleotides match TRBD1. The V segment lost 6 bases and the J segment 6 bases; nucleotides outside the gene matches: 12. The CDR3 runs to 15 residues. Germline V gene data show CDR1 as SGHRS and CDR2 as YFSETQ. CDR3 nucleotide sequence: TGCGCCAGCACCCAGCCTGGGACAGGGTACCAGACCCAGTACTTC. It specifies CASTQPGTGYQTQYF.

This sequence joins TRBV4-1 and TRBJ1-2; 7 positions agree with TRBD1. V lost 1 base and J lost 4; bases outside the gene matches: 6. The CDR3 has 15 amino acids. Germline-derived CDR1 and CDR2 are MGHRA and YSYEKL. The DNA for the CDR3 is TGCGCCAGCAGCCAAGGACAGGGACCATTCTATGGCTACACCTTC. Its translation is CASSQGQGPFYGYTF.

This clone has more than one count but fewer than ten. This sequence joins TRBV3-1 (or the pseudogene TRBV3-2) and TRBJ1-1; weak D call: TRBD1 (6 bases). The CDR3 covers 15 residues. Trimming took 1 base from V and 1 from J, leaving 10 bases between them. The germline gives CDR1 LGHDT, CDR2 YNNKEL (reference sequence). The CDR3, as DNA: TGTGCCAGCAGCCAAGGACAGGTGTCGAACACTGAAGCTTTCTTT. Encoded protein: CASSQGQVSNTEAFF.

The chain employs TRBV9 and TRBJ2-2; 10 positions agree with TRBD1. Per the germline V gene, CDR1 is SGDLS and CDR2 is YYNGEE. The length of the CDR3 is 16 residues. The junction had 7 bases not matched to a gene; V was cut back by 4 bases and J by 4 bases. CDR3 residues: CASSIRDRGPTGELFF. The CDR3 nucleotides read TGTGCCAGCAGCATCCGGGACAGGGGACCCACCGGGGAGCTGTTTTTT.

The chain has TRBV7-9 and TRBJ2-5; 14 positions match TRBD2. The CDR3 runs to 15 residues. Losses at the gene ends were 4 bases for V and 5 bases for J; bases not matched to a gene: 3. Germline loops: CDR1 SEHNR, CDR2 FQNEAQ (reference sequence). Here the CDR3 reads CASSWGLAGDETQYF. The CDR3 region has the DNA TGTGCCAGCAGCTGGGGACTAGCGGGAGATGAGACCCAGTACTTC.

The CDR3 nucleotides are TGTGCCAGTGTCGCCGCACGGACTTTGAACACTGAAGCTTTCTTT. This codes for CASVAARTLNTEAFF. The chain carries TRBV19 and TRBJ1-1, with unresolved D. The germline gives CDR1 LNHDA, CDR2 SQIVND (reference sequence). The CDR3 sequence is 15 residues long. Trimming pared 8 bases from V and 0 bases from J, leaving 16 bases between.

The rearrangement uses TRBV6-6 and TRBJ2-3; possible D gene TRBD2, 7 bases. CDR3 size: 16 residues. Germline-derived CDR1 and CDR2 are MNHNY and SVGAGI (reference sequence). Trimming cost V 3 bases and J 4 bases, with 17 bases left between them. The CDR3 here is CASSYSRGGSSDTQYF. In DNA, the CDR3 is TGTGCCAGCAGTTATTCCAGGGGCGGGAGCTCAGATACGCAGTATTTT.

The chain carries TRBV3-1 (or the pseudogene TRBV3-2) and TRBJ1-3; 7 positions agree with TRBD1. V lost 5 bases and J lost 0; bases outside the gene matches: 4. CDR3 length: 15 amino acids. Germline V CDR1 and CDR2: LGHDT, YNNKEL (reference sequence). CDR3 sequence: CASSADRSSGNTIYF. Here the CDR3 DNA reads TGTGCCAGCAGCGCGGACAGGAGCTCTGGAAACACCATATATTTT.

The chain employs TRBV5-1 and TRBJ2-2; TRBD2 aligns across 11 bases. The CDR3 loop spans 16 amino acids. Unmatched junction bases numbered 6, after V lost 5 bases and J lost 3 bases. In germline, CDR1 is SGHRS, CDR2 YFSETQ. The CDR3 coding sequence is TGCGCCAGCAGATCCCCGGGACTAGCGGACACCGGGGAGCTGTTTTTT. It translates to CASRSPGLADTGELFF.

About this clone itself: In the same sample, other DNA sequences code for this CDR3. J is TRBJ1-1 and V is TRBV5-1, with 9 bases identical to TRBD1. The CDR3 is made up of 13 amino acids. The germline V gene has CDR1 SGHRS and CDR2 YFSETQ. After removal of 4 bases from V and 5 bases from J, the junction contained 3 bases not matched to a gene. The CDR3 DNA reads TGCGCCAGCAGCCCCGGACAGGGGACTGAAGCTTTCTTT. Translation gives CASSPGQGTEAFF.

The rearrangement joins TRBV5-1 to TRBJ1-1; possible D gene TRBD1, 6 bases. The CDR3 has 13 residues. In germline, CDR1 is SGHRS, CDR2 YFSETQ. The V end lost 7 bases, the J end lost 0 bases, and 10 bases lay between the germline ends. The CDR3 here is CASAWTVNTEAFF. In DNA form, the CDR3 reads TGCGCCAGCGCTTGGACAGTGAACACTGAAGCTTTCTTT.

A single count supports this clone. The chain joins TRBV11-2 to TRBJ2-7, with D unclear. Trimming stripped 5 bases from V and 6 bases from J, with 17 bases between. The germline gives CDR1 SGHAT, CDR2 FQNNGV. CDR3 size: 14 residues. CDR3 nucleotides: TGTGCCAGCAGCCCCTCCAGCGCGCCCGGCGAGCAGTACTTC. It codes for CASSPSSAPGEQYF.

The rearrangement joins TRBV6-5 to TRBJ1-6, with 7 bases that match TRBD1. V trimming: 4 bases; J trimming: 6 bases; junction bases outside the gene matches: 6. In germline, CDR1 is MNHEY, CDR2 SVGAGI. The CDR3 totals 15 residues. CDR3 DNA: TGTGCCAGCAGTTCCCAAGGGGACAGTAATTCACCCCTCCACTTT. This translates into CASSSQGDSNSPLHF.

The chain couples TRBV30 to TRBJ2-1; maybe TRBD2 (6 bases). Trimming left V 5 bases short and J 1 base short, with 9 bases between. The germline V gene has CDR1 GTSNPN and CDR2 SVGIG (reference sequence). The CDR3 is made up of 13 amino acids. The CDR3 reads CAWDGGSYNEQFF. CDR3 sequence (DNA): TGTGCCTGGGATGGGGGGTCCTACAATGAGCAGTTCTTC.